This TCR beta chain originates from a study of human T cells and chemical hapten exposure. Under the authors' procedure: Per sample, the median was roughly 96,000 TCRs, with values from 23,224 to 690,600. Via MiXCR, TCRdb re-called the RACE reads, giving one row per CDR3 protein. These V and J calls are TCRdb output, not the study's own analysis. In the table there are about 120,000 distinct CDR3 sequences, 9.5% to 13% of which are singletons. Many counts were recorded for this clonotype. V gave up 5 bases and J gave up 0 bases; unmatched junction bases: 5. CDR1 and CDR2 from the germline V gene are SGHRS and YFSETQ. This CDR3 has 16 amino acids. Regarding time point: patch test 1, 2 weeks after DPC sensitization. Regarding treatment: therapeutic diphenylcyclopropenone sensitization with weekly scalp DPC.

The rearrangement links TRBV5-1 to TRBJ2-6; TRBD1 aligns across 7 bases. The material sequenced was whole blood, taken in connection with sensitization to the hapten diphenylcyclopropenone (DPC). This sequence originates from a woman aged 45 to 65 with alopecia areata. Some clones in this sample may be carry-over from other donors' samples. The CDR3 region has the DNA TGCGCCAGCAGTTCGGGACAGAGCTCTGGGGCCAACGTCCTGACTTTC. The encoded protein is CASSSGQSSGANVLTF.